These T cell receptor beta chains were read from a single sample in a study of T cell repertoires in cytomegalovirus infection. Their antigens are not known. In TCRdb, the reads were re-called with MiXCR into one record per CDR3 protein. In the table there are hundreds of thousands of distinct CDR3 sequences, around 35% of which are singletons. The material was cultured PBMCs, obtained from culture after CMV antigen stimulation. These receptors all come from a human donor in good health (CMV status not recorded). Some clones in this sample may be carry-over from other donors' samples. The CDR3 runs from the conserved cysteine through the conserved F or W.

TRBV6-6 CASSYSAGTYNEQFF
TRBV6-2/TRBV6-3 CACSYGQGGYNEQFF
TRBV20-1 CSAKTGNYGYTF
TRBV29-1 CSVGYRNTEAFF
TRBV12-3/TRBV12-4 CASSFWGNEAEAFF
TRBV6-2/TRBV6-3 CASREREWYTGELFF
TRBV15 CATSRQRRTEAFF
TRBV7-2 CASSLTWDRSYGYTF
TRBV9 CASSVGGDRGTEAFF
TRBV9 CASSVTVENIQYF
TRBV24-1 CATSDLGSYGYTF
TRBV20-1 CSAGPSGRGNEQFF
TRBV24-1 CATSVGTSGKKSSYNEQFF
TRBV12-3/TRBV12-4 CANRGGTTTNEQFF
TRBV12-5 CASGTDLGTEAFF
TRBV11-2 CASSLGSGPSYEQYF
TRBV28 CASGPWGTQYF
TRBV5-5 CASRIMPGPQETQYF
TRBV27 CASSRTGGYSYNEQFF
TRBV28 CASSLRDRGDYGYTF
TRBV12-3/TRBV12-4 CASSLVGSRLEQYF
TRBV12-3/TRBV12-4 CASSPPGGRYYGYTF
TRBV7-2 CASSLVAGQGQPQHF
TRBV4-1 CASTPSQDRFRDRGYEQYF
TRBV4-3 CASSQVERLGAEAFF
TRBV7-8 CASSLGTITEQYF
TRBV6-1 CASSERVTEAFF
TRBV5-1 CASSSGGTTNTGELFF
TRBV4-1 CASSQAETGKYGYTF
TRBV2 CARTETKIQETQYF
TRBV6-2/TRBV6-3 CASSYNRIERNQPQHF
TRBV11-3 CASSPGLAGSDEQFF
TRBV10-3 CAIQRSIYNEQFF
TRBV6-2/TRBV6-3 CASSYEAGNMNTEAFF
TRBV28 CASRGPGRRNTEAFF
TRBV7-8 CASSLVRPANTEAFF
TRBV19 CASSIGRQVPGYTF
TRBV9 CASTLREDATSEQFF
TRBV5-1 CASSLSGVGTDTQYF
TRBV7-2 CASSFEGSYGYTF
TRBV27 CASSGQGANEKLFF
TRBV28 CASEDEQGGQETQYF
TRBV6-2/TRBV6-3 CASSYGPLRAGRNTEAFF
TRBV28 CASSSSGTGSYEQYF
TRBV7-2 CASNSGHYNEQFF
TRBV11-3 CASSFALAGGPDTQYF
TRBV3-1 CASSQDWGTGNGYTF
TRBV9 CASSGMGMEDRGRFDEQFF
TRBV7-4 CASSRGQSAYEQYF
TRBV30 CAWSVQTGNTIYF
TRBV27 CASSLPGHENTEAFF
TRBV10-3 CAISPDLALETQYF
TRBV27 CASSPTTGGLYGYTF
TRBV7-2 CASSITGGFGYEQYF